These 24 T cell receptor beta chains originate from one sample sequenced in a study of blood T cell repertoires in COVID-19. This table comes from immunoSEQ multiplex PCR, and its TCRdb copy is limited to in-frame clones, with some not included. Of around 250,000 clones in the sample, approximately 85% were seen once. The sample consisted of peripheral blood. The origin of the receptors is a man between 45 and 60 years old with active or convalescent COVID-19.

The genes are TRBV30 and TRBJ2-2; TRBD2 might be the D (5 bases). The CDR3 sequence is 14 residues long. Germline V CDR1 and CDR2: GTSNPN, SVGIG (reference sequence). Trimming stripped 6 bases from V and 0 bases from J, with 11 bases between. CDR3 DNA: TGTGCCTGCACACGGACTCCGAACACCGGGGAGCTGTTTTTT. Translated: CACTRTPNTGELFF.

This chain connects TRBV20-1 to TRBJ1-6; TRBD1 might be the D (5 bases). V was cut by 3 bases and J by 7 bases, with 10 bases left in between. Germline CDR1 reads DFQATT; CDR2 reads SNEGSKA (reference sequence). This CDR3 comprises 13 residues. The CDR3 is CSASLRGNSPLHF. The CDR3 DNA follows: TGCAGTGCTAGTCTAAGGGGAAATTCACCCCTCCACTTT.

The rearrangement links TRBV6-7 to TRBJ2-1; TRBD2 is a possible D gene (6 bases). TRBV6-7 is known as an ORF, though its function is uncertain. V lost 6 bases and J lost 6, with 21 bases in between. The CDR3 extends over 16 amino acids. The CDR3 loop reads CASRQHRDFSTNEQFF. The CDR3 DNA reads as TGTGCCAGCAGACAACATCGGGACTTTTCGACCAATGAGCAGTTCTTC.

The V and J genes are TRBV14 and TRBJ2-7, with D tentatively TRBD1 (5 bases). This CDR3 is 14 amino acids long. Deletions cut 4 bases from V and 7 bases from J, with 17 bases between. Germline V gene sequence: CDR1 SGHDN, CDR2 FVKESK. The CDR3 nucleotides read TGTGCCAGCAGCCGAACGCAGGGATACTGGGAGCAGTACTTC. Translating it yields CASSRTQGYWEQYF. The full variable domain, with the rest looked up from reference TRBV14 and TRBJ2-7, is EAGVTQFPSHSVIEKGQTVTLRCDPISGHDNLYWYRRVMGKEIKFLLHFVKESKQDESGMPNNRFLAERTGGTYSTLKVQPAELEDSGVYFCASSRTQGYWEQYFGPGTRLTVT.

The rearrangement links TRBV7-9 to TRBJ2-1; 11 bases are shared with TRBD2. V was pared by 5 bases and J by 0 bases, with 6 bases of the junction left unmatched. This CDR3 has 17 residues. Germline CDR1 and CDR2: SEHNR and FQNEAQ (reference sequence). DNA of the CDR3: TGTGCCAGCAGCCTCCTTAGCGGGAGGGCCTCCTACAATGAGCAGTTCTTC. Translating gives CASSLLSGRASYNEQFF. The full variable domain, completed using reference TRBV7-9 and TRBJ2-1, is DTGVSQNPRHKITKRGQNVTFRCDPISEHNRLYWYRQTLGQGPEFLTYFQNEAQLEKSRLLSDRFSAERPKGSFSTLEIQRTEQGDSAMYLCASSLLSGRASYNEQFFGPGTRLTVL.

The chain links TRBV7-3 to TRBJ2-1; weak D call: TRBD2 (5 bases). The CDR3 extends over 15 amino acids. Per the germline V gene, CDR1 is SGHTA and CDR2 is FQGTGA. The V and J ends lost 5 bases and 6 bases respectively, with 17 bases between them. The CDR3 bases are TGTGCCAGCAGCCGATCGGGGTCGAGGGCCAATGAGCAGTTCTTC. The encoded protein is CASSRSGSRANEQFF. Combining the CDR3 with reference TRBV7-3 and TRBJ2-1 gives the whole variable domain GAGVSQTPSNKVTEKGKYVELRCDPISGHTALYWYRQSLGQGPEFLIYFQGTGAADDSGLPNDRFFAVRPEGSVSTLKIQRTERGDSAVYLCASSRSGSRANEQFFGPGTRLTVL.

The chain's CDR3 is CASSLASTLSGYTF. As DNA, the CDR3 is TGCGCCAGCAGCTTGGCCTCGACTCTAAGCGGCTACACCTTC. This rearrangement joins TRBV5-1 to TRBJ1-2, with D unclear. Germline values: CDR1 SGHRS, CDR2 YFSETQ. V shed 0 bases and J shed 8 bases, with 14 bases lying between them. The CDR3 runs to 14 residues. The full variable domain, completed using reference TRBV5-1 and TRBJ1-2, is KAGVTQTPRYLIKTRGQQVTLSCSPISGHRSVSWYQQTPGQGLQFLFEYFSETQRNKGNFPGRFSGRQFSNSRSEMNVSTLELGDSALYLCASSLASTLSGYTFGSGTRLTVV.

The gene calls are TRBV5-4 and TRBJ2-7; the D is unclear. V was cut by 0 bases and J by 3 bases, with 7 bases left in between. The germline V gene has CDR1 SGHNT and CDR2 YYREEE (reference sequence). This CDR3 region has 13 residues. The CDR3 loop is CASSLDQNYEQYF. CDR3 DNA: TGTGCCAGCAGCTTGGATCAGAACTACGAGCAGTACTTC.

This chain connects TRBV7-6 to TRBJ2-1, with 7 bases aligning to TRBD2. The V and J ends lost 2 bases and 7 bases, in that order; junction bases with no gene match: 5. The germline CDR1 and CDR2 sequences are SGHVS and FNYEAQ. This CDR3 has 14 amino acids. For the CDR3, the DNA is TGTGCCAGCAGCTTACCTTTGGGGGGGAATGAGCAGTTCTTC. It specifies CASSLPLGGNEQFF.

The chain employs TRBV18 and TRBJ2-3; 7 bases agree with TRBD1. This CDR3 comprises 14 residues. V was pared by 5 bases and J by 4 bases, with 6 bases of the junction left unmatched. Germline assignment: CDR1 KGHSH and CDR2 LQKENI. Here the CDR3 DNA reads TGTGCCAGCTCATCTTCGACAGGGCCAGATACGCAGTATTTT. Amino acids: CASSSSTGPDTQYF.

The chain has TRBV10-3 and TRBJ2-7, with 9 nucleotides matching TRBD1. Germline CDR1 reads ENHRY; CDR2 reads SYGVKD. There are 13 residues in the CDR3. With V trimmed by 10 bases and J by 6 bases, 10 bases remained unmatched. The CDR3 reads CATAGQGFLEQYF. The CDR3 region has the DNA TGTGCCACTGCGGGACAGGGTTTTCTCGAGCAGTACTTC.

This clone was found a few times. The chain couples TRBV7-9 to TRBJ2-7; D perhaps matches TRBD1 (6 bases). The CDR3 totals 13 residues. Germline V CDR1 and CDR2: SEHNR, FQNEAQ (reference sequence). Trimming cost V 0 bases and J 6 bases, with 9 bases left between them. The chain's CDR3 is CASSLAAGVEQYF. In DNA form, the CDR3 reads TGTGCCAGCAGCTTAGCAGCAGGGGTCGAGCAGTACTTC.

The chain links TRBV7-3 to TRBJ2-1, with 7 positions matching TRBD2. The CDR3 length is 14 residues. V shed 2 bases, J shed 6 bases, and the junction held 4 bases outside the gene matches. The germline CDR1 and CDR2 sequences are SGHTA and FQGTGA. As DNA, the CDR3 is TGTGCCAGCAGCTTAGGGGGAGGGCCCAATGAGCAGTTCTTC. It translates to CASSLGGGPNEQFF.

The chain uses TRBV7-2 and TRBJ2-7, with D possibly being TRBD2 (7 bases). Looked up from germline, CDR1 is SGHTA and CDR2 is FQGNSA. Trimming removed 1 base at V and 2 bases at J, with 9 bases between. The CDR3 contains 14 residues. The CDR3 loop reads CASSLGGGAYEQYF. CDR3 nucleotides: TGTGCCAGCAGCTTAGGAGGGGGGGCCTACGAGCAGTACTTC. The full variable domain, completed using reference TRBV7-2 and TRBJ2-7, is GAGVSQSPSNKVTEKGKDVELRCDPISGHTALYWYRQSLGQGLEFLIYFQGNSAPDKSGLPSDRFSAERTGGSVSTLTIQRTQQEDSAVYLCASSLGGGAYEQYFGPGTRLTVT.

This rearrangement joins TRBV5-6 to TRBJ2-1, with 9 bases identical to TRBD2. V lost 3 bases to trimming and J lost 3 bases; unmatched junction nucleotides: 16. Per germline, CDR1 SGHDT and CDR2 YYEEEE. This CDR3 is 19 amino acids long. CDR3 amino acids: CASSWAASYQREVYNEQFF. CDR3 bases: TGTGCCAGCAGCTGGGCTGCGTCGTACCAGCGGGAGGTCTACAATGAGCAGTTCTTC.

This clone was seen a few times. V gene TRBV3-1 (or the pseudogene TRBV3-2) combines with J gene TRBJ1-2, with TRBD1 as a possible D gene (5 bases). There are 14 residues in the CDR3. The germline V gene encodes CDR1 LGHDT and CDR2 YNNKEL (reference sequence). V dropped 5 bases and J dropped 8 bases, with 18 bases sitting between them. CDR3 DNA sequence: TGTGCCAGCAGCACTTCCTCAGGGAGCGGGGGCTACACCTTC. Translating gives CASSTSSGSGGYTF.

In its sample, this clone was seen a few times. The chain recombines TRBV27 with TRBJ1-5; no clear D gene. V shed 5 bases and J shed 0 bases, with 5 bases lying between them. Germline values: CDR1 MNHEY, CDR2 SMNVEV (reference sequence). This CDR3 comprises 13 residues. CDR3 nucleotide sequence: TGTGCCAGCAGTACTTATAGCAATCAGCCCCAGCATTTT. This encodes CASSTYSNQPQHF.

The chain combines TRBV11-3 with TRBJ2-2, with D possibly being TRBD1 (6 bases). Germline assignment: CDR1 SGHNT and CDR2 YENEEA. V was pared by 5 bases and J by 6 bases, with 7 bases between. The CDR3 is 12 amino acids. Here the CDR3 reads CASSEGAGELFF. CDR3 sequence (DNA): TGTGCCAGCAGCGAGGGGGCCGGGGAGCTGTTTTTT.

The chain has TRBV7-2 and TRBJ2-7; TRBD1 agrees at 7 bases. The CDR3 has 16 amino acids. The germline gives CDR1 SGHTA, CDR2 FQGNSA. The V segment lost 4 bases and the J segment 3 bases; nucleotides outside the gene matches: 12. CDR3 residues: CASSSYGQDWRYEQYF. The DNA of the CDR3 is TGTGCCAGCAGCTCATACGGACAGGATTGGCGCTACGAGCAGTACTTC.

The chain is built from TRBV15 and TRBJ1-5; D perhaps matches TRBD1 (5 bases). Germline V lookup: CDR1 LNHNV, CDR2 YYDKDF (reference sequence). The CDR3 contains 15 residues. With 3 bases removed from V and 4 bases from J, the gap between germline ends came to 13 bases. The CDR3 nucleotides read TGTGCCACCAGCAGGAGGACACCTATTAATCAGCCCCAGCATTTT. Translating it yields CATSRRTPINQPQHF.

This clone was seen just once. The CDR3 nucleotides read TGTGCCAGCAGCCACAGTTATTGTGGGAGTGGGAATACGCAGTATTTT. Translating gives CASSHSYCGSGNTQYF. The V and J genes are TRBV12-1 and TRBJ2-3; the DNA was not compared with TRBD2, the D call given in the table. TRBV12-1 is a recognized pseudogene. There are 16 residues in the CDR3.

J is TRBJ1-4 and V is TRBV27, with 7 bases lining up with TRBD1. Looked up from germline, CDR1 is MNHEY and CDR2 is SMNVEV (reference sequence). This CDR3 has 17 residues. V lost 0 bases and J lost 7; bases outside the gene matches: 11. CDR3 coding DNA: TGTGCCAGCAGTTTATCGCCACCCAGAGGGGGCGGTGAAAAACTGTTTTTT. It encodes CASSLSPPRGGGEKLFF.

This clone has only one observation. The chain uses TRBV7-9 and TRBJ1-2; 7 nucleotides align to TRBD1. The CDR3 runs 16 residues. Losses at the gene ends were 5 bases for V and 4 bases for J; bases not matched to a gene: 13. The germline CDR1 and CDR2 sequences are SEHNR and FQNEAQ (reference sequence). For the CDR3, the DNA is TGTGCCAGCAGCATAGGCGGGCAGGGGGAGTTCTATGGCTACACCTTC. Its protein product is CASSIGGQGEFYGYTF. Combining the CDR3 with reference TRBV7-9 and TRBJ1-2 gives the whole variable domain DTGVSQNPRHKITKRGQNVTFRCDPISEHNRLYWYRQTLGQGPEFLTYFQNEAQLEKSRLLSDRFSAERPKGSFSTLEIQRTEQGDSAMYLCASSIGGQGEFYGYTFGSGTRLTVV.

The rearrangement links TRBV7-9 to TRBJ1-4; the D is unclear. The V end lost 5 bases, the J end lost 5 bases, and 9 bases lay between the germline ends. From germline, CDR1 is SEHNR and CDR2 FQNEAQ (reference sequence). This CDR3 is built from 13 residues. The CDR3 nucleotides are TGTGCCAGCAGCCGACAAGGAAATGAAAAACTGTTTTTT. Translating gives CASSRQGNEKLFF. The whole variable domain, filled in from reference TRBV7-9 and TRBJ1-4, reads DTGVSQNPRHKITKRGQNVTFRCDPISEHNRLYWYRQTLGQGPEFLTYFQNEAQLEKSRLLSDRFSAERPKGSFSTLEIQRTEQGDSAMYLCASSRQGNEKLFFGSGTQLSVL.